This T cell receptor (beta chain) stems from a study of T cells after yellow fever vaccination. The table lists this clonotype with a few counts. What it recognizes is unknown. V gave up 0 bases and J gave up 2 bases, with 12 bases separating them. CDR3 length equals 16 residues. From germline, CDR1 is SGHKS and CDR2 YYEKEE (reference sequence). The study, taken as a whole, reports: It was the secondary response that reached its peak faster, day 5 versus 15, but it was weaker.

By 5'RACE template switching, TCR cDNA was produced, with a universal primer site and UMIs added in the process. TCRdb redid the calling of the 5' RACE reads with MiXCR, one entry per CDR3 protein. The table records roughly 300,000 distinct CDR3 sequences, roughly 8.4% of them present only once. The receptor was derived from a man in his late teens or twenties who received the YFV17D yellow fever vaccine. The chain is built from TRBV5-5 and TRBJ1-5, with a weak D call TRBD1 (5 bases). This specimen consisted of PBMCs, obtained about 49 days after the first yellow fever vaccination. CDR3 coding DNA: TGTGCCAGCAGCTTGGCTCAGGGACGGCGCAATCAGCCCCAGCATTTT. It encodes CASSLAQGRRNQPQHF. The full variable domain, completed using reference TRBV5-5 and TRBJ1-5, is DAGVTQSPTHLIKTRGQQVTLRCSPISGHKSVSWYQQVLGQGPQFIFQYYEKEERGRGNFPDRFSARQFPNYSSELNVNALLLGDSALYLCASSLAQGRRNQPQHFGDGTRLSIL.